This T cell receptor beta chain was found in a study of beta chain features in type 1 diabetes. This clone was counted only a few times. The antigen is not known. TCRB transcripts that were expressed got sequenced, as all of the isolated RNA had been reverse transcribed. Sequencing was performed with immunoSEQ multiplex PCR; in TCRdb, only in-frame clones are kept and a portion is missing. The sample lists about 650,000 clones; roughly 12% were seen once. Study outcomes and limitations: There was a moderate but significant shortening of TCRB CDR3s in all four CD4+ subsets of Type 1 diabetes patients.

This clonotype was obtained from a man aged 25 to 45 with type 1 diabetes. Sample: naive CD4+ T cells from blood.

The DNA of the CDR3 is TGTGCCAGCAGTGAGACAGATAACTATGGCTACACCTTC. Its protein is CASSETDNYGYTF. This chain links TRBV6-1 with TRBJ1-2; D perhaps matches TRBD1 (5 bases). CDR1 MNHNS and CDR2 SASEGT come from the germline V gene. V lost 3 bases and J lost 1, with 6 bases in between. CDR3 size: 13 residues.